The 9 T cell receptor beta chains reported below all come from one sample, sequenced in a study of sequential checkpoint blockade in melanoma. Profiling relied on immunoSEQ multiplex PCR, and the TCRdb table lists in-frame clones only, not all of them. The sample lists 9,500 to 15,000 clones; 20% to 30% were seen once. Treatment reported: randomized to nivolumab then ipilimumab (arm A) or the reverse (arm B). This sample comprised tumor tissue (inferred from file names), obtained from a patient given nivolumab and ipilimumab in sequence. These receptors all come from a human donor with melanoma.

The gene calls are TRBV6-8 and TRBJ1-2, with 9 bases that match TRBD1. The germline CDR1 and CDR2 sequences are MNHGY and SAAAGT. The J segment lost 5 bases and the V segment lost 3 bases, leaving 19 bases of the junction unmatched. The CDR3 totals 19 residues. The DNA of the CDR3 is TGTGCCAGCAGTTATCTGTTAGTTGGGACAGGGCCCAGGGGGTATGGCTACACCTTC. It translates to CASSYLLVGTGPRGYGYTF.

The chain couples TRBV28 to TRBJ1-5; possibly TRBD1 for D (5 bases). The germline V gene encodes CDR1 MDHEN and CDR2 SYDVKM. Trimming took off 5 bases at V and 9 bases at J, with 14 bases between the two ends. The CDR3 is 13 amino acids. CDR3 protein: CASSRGALRPQHF. The DNA of the CDR3 is TGTGCCAGCAGTAGGGGAGCTCTGCGGCCCCAGCATTTT. Combining the CDR3 with reference TRBV28 and TRBJ1-5 gives the whole variable domain DVKVTQSSRYLVKRTGEKVFLECVQDMDHENMFWYRQDPGLGLRLIYFSYDVKMKEKGDIPEGYSVSREKKERFSLILESASTNQTSMYLCASSRGALRPQHFGDGTRLSIL.

V gene TRBV6-4 combines with J gene TRBJ2-7; TRBD1 matches 9 bases. Germline-derived CDR1 and CDR2 are MRHNA and SNTAGT. The V segment lost 9 bases and the J segment 5 bases; nucleotides outside the gene matches: 11. The CDR3 loop spans 14 amino acids. CDR3 sequence reads: CASYPGQGSHEQYV. CDR3 nucleotide sequence: TGTGCCAGTTACCCGGGACAGGGATCACACGAGCAGTACGTC.

The chain's CDR3 is CASSSGQGLEAFF. CDR3 in DNA: TGTGCCAGCAGTTCGGGACAGGGCCTTGAAGCTTTCTTT. The chain employs TRBV28 and TRBJ1-1, with 9 bases identical to TRBD1. Germline CDR1 reads MDHEN; CDR2 reads SYDVKM. V lost 4 bases, J lost 7 bases, and 4 bases stayed unmatched. This CDR3 is built from 13 residues.

The chain carries TRBV11-3 and TRBJ1-5; tentatively, D is TRBD1 (6 bases). V gave up 4 bases and J gave up 0 bases, with 13 bases separating them. Germline V gives CDR1 SGHNT, CDR2 YENEEA. CDR3 length: 16 amino acids. The CDR3 spells CASSSSGTNSNQPQHF. Here the CDR3 DNA reads TGTGCCAGCAGCTCCTCCGGGACAAATAGCAATCAGCCCCAGCATTTT. Using reference TRBV11-3 and TRBJ1-5 for the parts outside the CDR3, the full variable domain is EAGVVQSPRYKIIEKKQPVAFWCNPISGHNTLYWYLQNLGQGPELLIRYENEEAVDDSQLPKDRFSAERLKGVDSTLKIQPAELGDSAVYLCASSSSGTNSNQPQHFGDGTRLSIL.

This clone was seen only a few times. V and J are TRBV6-8 and TRBJ2-2, with 9 bases matching TRBD1. CDR1 is MNHGY, CDR2 SAAAGT, per germline. The CDR3 length is 14 residues. Trimming cost V 6 bases and J 4 bases; bases outside gene matches: 3. This chain's CDR3 is CASRDRGFTGELFF. CDR3 nucleotides: TGTGCCAGCAGGGACAGGGGATTCACCGGGGAGCTGTTTTTT.

The chain couples TRBV7-8 to TRBJ2-3; TRBD2 matches at 11 bases. In germline, CDR1 is SGHVS, CDR2 FQNEAQ. V shed 8 bases, J shed 5 bases, and the junction held 3 bases outside the gene matches. This CDR3 spans 13 amino acids. CDR3 DNA: TGTGCCAGCTTACTAGCGGGGGTAGATACGCAGTATTTT. Amino acids: CASLLAGVDTQYF.

This chain uses TRBV19 with TRBJ2-5, with D possibly called TRBD1 or TRBD2 (5 bases each). Germline V gives CDR1 LNHDA, CDR2 SQIVND (reference sequence). The germline V and J ends were trimmed by 7 bases and 5 bases, with 20 bases remaining between them. The CDR3 runs to 15 residues. In nucleotides, the CDR3 is TGTGCCAGTAAGATTAACGGGGCCGGCAGGGAGACCCAGTACTTC. It encodes CASKINGAGRETQYF.

This clone is a singleton in its sample. The J gene is TRBJ2-1, the V gene TRBV15; a possible D gene is TRBD1 (6 bases). The CDR3 spans 15 residues. Trimming cost V 2 bases and J 4 bases, with 12 bases left between them. Germline CDR1 LNHNV, CDR2 YYDKDF (reference sequence). DNA for the CDR3: TGTGCCACCAGCAGACCGGGACATAAATACAATGAGCAGTTCTTC. This sequence encodes CATSRPGHKYNEQFF. Supplemented by reference TRBV15 and TRBJ2-1, the full variable domain reads DAMVIQNPRYQVTQFGKPVTLSCSQTLNHNVMYWYQQKSSQAPKLLFHYYDKDFNNEADTPDNFQSRRPNTSFCFLDIRSPGLGDTAMYLCATSRPGHKYNEQFFGPGTRLTVL.